This T cell receptor (beta chain) comes out of a study of blood T cell repertoires in COVID-19. At the level of the study: The United States, Italy and Spain were the sources of the acute and convalescent COVID-19 samples.

This table comes from immunoSEQ multiplex PCR, and its TCRdb copy is limited to in-frame clones, with some not included. This sample yields about 280,000 clones, of which 85% are seen a single time; 2% to 3% belongs to the top ten. Trimming pared 3 bases from V and 6 bases from J, leaving 18 bases between. The CDR3 has 15 amino acids. Germline values: CDR1 MGHRA, CDR2 YSYEKL. This receptor was identified in a woman aged 50 to 60 who had recovered from COVID-19. The chain uses TRBV4-1 and TRBJ2-7, with D maybe TRBD1 (5 bases). Sample: PBMCs or T cells enriched from blood (not recorded which). CDR3 bases: TGCGCCAGCAGCCAGGTCCAAGGGGCGCCGGGCGAGCAGTACTTC. It yields the protein CASSQVQGAPGEQYF.